Detailed here is one TCR beta chain. The sample belongs to a study of blood T cell repertoires in COVID-19. Here immunoSEQ multiplex PCR was the method, and the copy in TCRdb shows in-frame clones only, minus some. The sample records about 170,000 clones, over 65% being singletons. Residents of about two dozen US areas, aged about 18 to 95 years, made up the participants. CDR3 length: 15 amino acids. Germline loops: CDR1 SGDLS, CDR2 YYNGEE. Trimming left V 0 bases short and J 6 bases short, with 15 bases between. Sequenced: PBMCs or T cells enriched from blood (not recorded which). V gene TRBV9 combines with J gene TRBJ1-2; perhaps TRBD1 as D (6 bases). The receptor comes from a woman between 50 and 59 years old who had recovered from COVID-19. The DNA for the CDR3 is TGTGCCAGCAGCGTAGGGCCCAAAAGACAGGATGGCTACACCTTC. Encoded protein: CASSVGPKRQDGYTF. The full variable domain, rest sourced from reference TRBV9 and TRBJ1-2, is DSGVTQTPKHLITATGQRVTLRCSPRSGDLSVYWYQQSLDQGLQFLIQYYNGEERAKGNILERFSAQQFPDLHSELNLSSLELGDSALYFCASSVGPKRQDGYTFGSGTRLTVV.